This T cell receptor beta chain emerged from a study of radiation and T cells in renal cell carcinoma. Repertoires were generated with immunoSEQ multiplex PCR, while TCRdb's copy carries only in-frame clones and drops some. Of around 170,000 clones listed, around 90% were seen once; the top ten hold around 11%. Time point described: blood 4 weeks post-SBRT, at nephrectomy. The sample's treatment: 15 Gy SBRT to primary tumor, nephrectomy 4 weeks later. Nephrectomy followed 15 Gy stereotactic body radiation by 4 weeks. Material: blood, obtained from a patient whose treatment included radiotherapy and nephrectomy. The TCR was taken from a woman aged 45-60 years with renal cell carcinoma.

The CDR3 DNA reads TGTGCCAGCAGACCGGGACAGGGGTTAACGGATACGCAGTATTTT. This translates into CASRPGQGLTDTQYF. V usage is TRBV6-1 and J usage is TRBJ2-3; TRBD1 aligns across 10 bases. Germline V gives CDR1 MNHNS, CDR2 SASEGT. After removal of 6 bases from V and 6 bases from J, the junction contained 9 bases not matched to a gene. This CDR3 is built from 15 residues.